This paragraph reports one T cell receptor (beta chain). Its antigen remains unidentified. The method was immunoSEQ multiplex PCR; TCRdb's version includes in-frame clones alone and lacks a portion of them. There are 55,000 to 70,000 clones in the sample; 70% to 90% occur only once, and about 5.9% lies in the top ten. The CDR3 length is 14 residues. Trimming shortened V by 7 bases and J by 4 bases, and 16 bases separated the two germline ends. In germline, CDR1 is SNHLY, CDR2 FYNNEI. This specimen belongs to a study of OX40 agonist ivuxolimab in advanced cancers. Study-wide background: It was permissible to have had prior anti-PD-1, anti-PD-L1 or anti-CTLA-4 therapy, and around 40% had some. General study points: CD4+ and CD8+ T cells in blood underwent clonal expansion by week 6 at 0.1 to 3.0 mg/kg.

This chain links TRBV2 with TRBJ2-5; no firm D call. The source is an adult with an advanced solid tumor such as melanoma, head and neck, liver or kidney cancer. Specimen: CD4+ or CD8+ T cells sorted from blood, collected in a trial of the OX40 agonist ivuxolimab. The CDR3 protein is CASINKKSAETQYF. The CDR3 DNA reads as TGTGCCAGCATCAACAAGAAATCAGCAGAGACCCAGTACTTC.